The 22 T cell receptor beta chains listed next were all sequenced from one sample in a study of human T cells and chemical hapten exposure. In the library, unique molecular identifiers were attached to individual cDNA molecules. TCRdb reprocessed the reads via MiXCR and lists one record per CDR3 protein. Here the sample spans about 120,000 distinct CDR3 sequences, about 8.9% being singletons. Extraction of total RNA was performed on unfractionated whole blood. The sequenced sample was whole blood. These receptors all stem from a human donor in good health. Some clones in this sample may be carry-over from other donors' samples.

This clonotype was seen a few times. The V call is TRBV6-5, the J call TRBJ2-5; D gene unclear. Germline V lookup: CDR1 MNHEY, CDR2 SVGAGI. The CDR3 has 15 residues. V was clipped by 0 bases and J by 2 bases, with 10 bases between them. CDR3 protein: CASSYSSSDQETQYF. The DNA of the CDR3 is TGTGCCAGCAGTTACTCGAGTTCAGATCAAGAGACCCAGTACTTC.

This clonotype came up a few times. The rearrangement joins TRBV6-5 to TRBJ1-1, with 7 positions matching TRBD1. With 2 bases clipped from V and 0 bases from J, the junction kept 6 bases outside the gene matches. Per germline, CDR1 MNHEY and CDR2 SVGAGI. The CDR3 spans 16 residues. DNA of the CDR3: TGTGCCAGCAGTTACCGGGACAGACCAATGAACACTGAAGCTTTCTTT. Residues: CASSYRDRPMNTEAFF.

This clonotype appeared many times. V usage is TRBV27 and J usage is TRBJ1-3, with a weak D call TRBD1 (5 bases). Trimming took 8 bases from V and 9 from J, leaving 20 bases between them. The CDR3 has 14 residues. The germline V gene encodes CDR1 MNHEY and CDR2 SMNVEV (reference sequence). The CDR3 DNA reads as TGTGCCAGCGCCAGAGGCAGGGACGGTGGCACCATATATTTT. Its protein product is CASARGRDGGTIYF.

The table lists this clonotype with many counts. The CDR3 DNA reads as TGTGCCAGCAGCCTACCCGCGGAAGGGACCCAAGAGACCCAGTACTTC. Its protein product is CASSLPAEGTQETQYF. This rearrangement joins TRBV7-9 to TRBJ2-5, with D perhaps assigned TRBD1 or TRBD2 (5 bases each). This CDR3 spans 16 amino acids. Germline CDR1 and CDR2: SEHNR and FQNEAQ (reference sequence). The V end lost 5 bases, the J end lost 1 base, and 17 bases lay between the germline ends.

This clonotype was found many times. The V gene is TRBV7-9, the J gene TRBJ1-1; 7 bases align to TRBD1. The CDR3 totals 15 residues. V lost 3 bases and J lost 0; bases outside the gene matches: 4. Germline CDR1 and CDR2: SEHNR and FQNEAQ (reference sequence). The CDR3 nucleotides are TGTGCCAGCAGCTTCCCGACAGGGATGAACACTGAAGCTTTCTTT. Translation gives CASSFPTGMNTEAFF.

This clonotype was counted many times. V and J are TRBV5-1 and TRBJ2-7; 7 nucleotides agree with TRBD2. Germline V lookup: CDR1 SGHRS, CDR2 YFSETQ. This CDR3 region has 13 residues. V trimming: 3 bases; J trimming: 3 bases; junction bases outside the gene matches: 3. Here the CDR3 reads CASSSQRDYEQYF. CDR3 DNA: TGCGCCAGCAGCTCCCAGCGGGACTACGAGCAGTACTTC.

This clonotype has just a few counts. The rearrangement links TRBV6-2 or TRBV6-3 to TRBJ1-6; TRBD1 matches 9 bases. The ends lost 4 bases at V and 11 bases at J; junction bases unmatched: 6. The CDR3 length is 14 residues. The germline V gene encodes CDR1 MNHEY and CDR2 SVGEGT. CDR3 DNA: TGTGCCAGCAGTTCGGGGACAGGGAAGACACCCCTCCACTTT. This gives the protein CASSSGTGKTPLHF.

This clonotype was seen only a few times. The CDR3 sequence is CSAPGGGGNYAGYTF. The CDR3 DNA follows: TGCAGTGCTCCCGGGGGGGGCGGGAACTATGCGGGCTACACCTTC. The chain employs TRBV20-1 and TRBJ1-2; D possibly corresponds to TRBD1 (6 bases). Germline lookup yields CDR1 DFQATT and CDR2 SNEGSKA (reference sequence). Trimming took 5 bases from V and 8 from J, leaving 24 bases between them. This CDR3 spans 15 amino acids.

The chain carries TRBV20-1 and TRBJ1-2, with TRBD1 matching over 8 bases. Germline CDR1 and CDR2: DFQATT and SNEGSKA (reference sequence). This CDR3 region has 15 residues. V was pared by 0 bases and J by 4 bases, with 7 bases of the junction left unmatched. The chain's CDR3 is CSARDEHRGIYGYTF. The CDR3 DNA reads TGCAGTGCTAGAGATGAGCACAGGGGGATCTATGGCTACACCTTC.

V and J are TRBV9 and TRBJ2-7; a possible D gene is TRBD2 (5 bases). The CDR3 runs to 14 residues. Germline V gives CDR1 SGDLS, CDR2 YYNGEE. The V end was cut by 0 bases, the J end by 3 bases, with 10 bases between. CDR3 nucleotide sequence: TGTGCCAGCAGCGTAGCGGGAACCAACTACGAGCAGTACTTC. Its protein product is CASSVAGTNYEQYF.

This clonotype was seen a handful of times. The V call is TRBV6-2 or TRBV6-3, the J call TRBJ2-7; 9 bases agree with TRBD1. CDR1 MNHEY and CDR2 SVGEGT come from the germline V gene. V shed 6 bases and J 5 bases; nucleotides not matched to a gene: 8. This CDR3 contains 14 residues. The DNA of the CDR3 is TGTGCCAGCAGCTCGAACAGGGGGCTCAACGAGCAGTACTTC. It is translated as CASSSNRGLNEQYF.

This clonotype was seen a few times. The chain carries TRBV5-4 and TRBJ2-1, with 9 bases identical to TRBD2. V gave up 9 bases and J gave up 5 bases; unmatched junction bases: 6. The CDR3 consists of 13 residues. Germline V CDR1 and CDR2: SGHNT, YYREEE (reference sequence). The CDR3 protein is CATAGGPHNEQFF. The CDR3 DNA reads TGTGCCACTGCGGGAGGGCCCCACAATGAGCAGTTCTTC.

This clonotype was seen ten or more times. The J gene is TRBJ1-5, the V gene TRBV27; weak D call: TRBD1 (5 bases). Trimming took off 6 bases at V and 4 bases at J, with 7 bases between the two ends. Germline assignment: CDR1 MNHEY and CDR2 SMNVEV (reference sequence). The CDR3 covers 12 residues. CDR3 sequence reads: CASRGLNQPQHF. The CDR3 DNA sequence: TGTGCCAGCAGGGGGCTGAATCAGCCCCAGCATTTT.

This chain connects TRBV5-1 to TRBJ2-7; D is ambiguous. The CDR3 contains 14 residues. Germline CDR1 is SGHRS and CDR2 is YFSETQ. The germline V and J ends were trimmed by 3 bases and 0 bases, with 10 bases remaining between them. The CDR3 region is CASSSSTGSYEQYF. The CDR3 DNA reads as TGCGCCAGCAGCTCCTCGACGGGCTCCTACGAGCAGTACTTC.

V gene TRBV4-1 combines with J gene TRBJ2-1; 8 bases map to TRBD2. V lost 2 bases and J lost 2; bases outside the gene matches: 5. This CDR3 has 16 amino acids. The germline CDR1 and CDR2 sequences are MGHRA and YSYEKL. The CDR3 DNA reads TGCGCCAGCAGCCAACAACTAGCGGTAACCTACAATGAGCAGTTCTTC. Translating gives CASSQQLAVTYNEQFF.

This clonotype appeared many times. This chain links TRBV29-1 with TRBJ1-2; maybe TRBD1 (5 bases). The CDR3 contains 11 residues. Trimming cost V 4 bases and J 12 bases, with 15 bases left between them. Germline V gene lookup returns CDR1 SQVTM and CDR2 ANQGSEA. CDR3 sequence reads: CSVGDHLTNTF. The DNA of the CDR3 is TGCAGCGTTGGGGACCATCTTACCAACACCTTC.

This clonotype was picked up a small number of times. The chain has TRBV4-3 and TRBJ2-5, with D perhaps matching TRBD1 (5 bases). This CDR3 comprises 15 residues. V was pared by 0 bases and J by 0 bases, with 8 bases between. Germline V gene data show CDR1 as LGHNA and CDR2 as YSLEER. DNA for the CDR3: TGCGCCAGCAGCCAAGATAACAGGAACCAAGAGACCCAGTACTTC. Translating it yields CASSQDNRNQETQYF.

V and J are TRBV29-1 and TRBJ2-1, with no clear D. The CDR3 totals 14 residues. V was clipped by 0 bases and J by 3 bases, with 9 bases between them. From germline, CDR1 is SQVTM and CDR2 ANQGSEA. The CDR3 region is CSVEDIWDYNEQFF. CDR3 bases: TGCAGCGTTGAAGATATTTGGGACTACAATGAGCAGTTCTTC.

Note on this clonotype: A read error may account for a junction end that differs from germline. The genes are TRBV6-5 and TRBJ1-1; D is ambiguous. CDR3 length: 19 residues. Germline values: CDR1 MNHEY, CDR2 SVGAGI. In nucleotides, the CDR3 is TGTGCCAGCAATTACTCGACGCCCGGATTACGTCCATCCAACACTGAAGCTTTCTTT. It is translated as CASNYSTPGLRPSNTEAFF.

The V gene is TRBV4-3, the J gene TRBJ1-1; no definite D call. This CDR3 is built from 14 residues. Trimming left V 0 bases short and J 1 base short, with 6 bases between. Germline lookup yields CDR1 LGHNA and CDR2 YSLEER. In DNA, the CDR3 is TGCGCCAGCAGCCAAGACATAGGGAACACTGAAGCTTTCTTT. Translation: CASSQDIGNTEAFF.

This chain connects TRBV7-8 to TRBJ2-5; D unresolved. The CDR3 spans 9 residues. CDR1 and CDR2 from the germline V gene are SGHVS and FQNEAQ. Trimming pared 10 bases from V and 1 base from J, leaving 1 base between. The CDR3 protein is CATQETQYF. The CDR3 DNA follows: TGTGCCACCCAAGAGACCCAGTACTTC.

In this sample, this clonotype turned up a few times. V is TRBV19 and J is TRBJ2-7; D possibly corresponds to TRBD1 (5 bases). Germline CDR1 LNHDA, CDR2 SQIVND (reference sequence). This CDR3 comprises 15 residues. V was cut by 6 bases and J by 5 bases, with 20 bases left in between. The CDR3 protein is CASRSLRGPGDEQYF. The DNA for the CDR3 is TGTGCCAGTAGATCTCTAAGGGGCCCCGGCGACGAGCAGTACTTC.